The rows below give T cell receptor beta chains drawn from one sample of a study of identical twins. One entry per CDR3 protein results from TCRdb running MiXCR on the 5' RACE reads. In the table there are about 570,000 distinct CDR3 sequences, nearly 10% of which are singletons. These data also formed part of another study, on yellow fever vaccine responses in identical twins.

The sequenced sample consisted of PBMCs. The receptors shown here come from a woman between 18 and 29 years old in good health. CDR3s include the opening cysteine and the closing phenylalanine or tryptophan. Fields, in order: J gene, V gene, clone size, CDR3 protein. Rows give clone size only sometimes, using once, few, many, or a class for an expanded clone.

TRBJ2-1	TRBV20-1	few	CSALDYQTYNEQFF
TRBJ2-7	TRBV11-2	NA	CASSSITAGLAGGTSYEQYF
TRBJ2-3	TRBV20-1	NA	CSQRSQGNTQYF
TRBJ2-1	TRBV11-1	once	CASSPSPGQGVSYNEQFF
TRBJ2-7	TRBV29-1	NA	CSVRLSYEQYF
TRBJ2-5	TRBV6-5	NA	CASSYNWGEETQYF
TRBJ2-7	TRBV27	few	CASSFEAGGYYEQYF
TRBJ1-5	TRBV6-6	few	CASRRENQPQHF
TRBJ2-1	TRBV20-1	NA	CSARDYPAGSYNEQFF
TRBJ2-2	TRBV7-8	few	CASSLGGVGSGELFF
TRBJ2-7	TRBV27	NA	CASGGTFAYEQYF
TRBJ1-5	TRBV10-3	few	CAISESTGGGQPQHF
TRBJ1-1	TRBV7-9	few	CASSLTGSPGTEAFF
TRBJ2-3	TRBV25-1	NA	CASSEAKGGLPDTQYF
TRBJ2-4	TRBV7-2	few	CASSLVRDRGDIAKNIQYF
TRBJ1-5	TRBV12-3/TRBV12-4	few	CASSLFVGGNQPQHF
TRBJ2-2	TRBV7-7	many	CASSSTSGSLDTGELFF
TRBJ2-5	TRBV29-1	NA	CSVDIGVRETQYF
TRBJ2-3	TRBV7-9	NA	CASSPPGQGADTQYF
TRBJ2-3	TRBV5-1	NA	CASSWGAPRATDTQYF
TRBJ2-2	TRBV5-1	few	CASSPGTGNTGELFF
TRBJ1-5	TRBV11-2	NA	CASSLRQGGNQPQHF
TRBJ2-7	TRBV11-2	many	CASSLPWGGNEQYF
TRBJ2-4	TRBV4-3	many	CASSQGYRAENIQYF
TRBJ1-1	TRBV20-1	few	CSAYRTGGDEAFF
TRBJ2-1	TRBV20-1	NA	CSASHPRDSTYNEQFF
TRBJ2-3	TRBV3-1	few	CASSKFGRGLFTDTQYF
TRBJ2-7	TRBV4-2	NA	CASSQAWENYEQYF
TRBJ2-7	TRBV29-1	NA	CSVPRGGNEQYF
TRBJ1-4	TRBV12-3/TRBV12-4	NA	CASRNGKREKLFF
TRBJ2-1	TRBV15	many	CATSTSPGLATYNEQFF
TRBJ2-3	TRBV7-8	NA	CASSAGTYMSTDTQYF
TRBJ1-5	TRBV7-8	many	CASSSPRRVSLNQPQHF
TRBJ2-5	TRBV20-1	NA	CSASALAGGLQETQYF
TRBJ1-3	TRBV29-1	many	CSGGQASGNTIYF
TRBJ1-4	TRBV2	few	CASIQGVLSNEKLFF
TRBJ2-7	TRBV5-1	few	CASSLADFGLASYEQYF
TRBJ2-7	TRBV18	once	CASSQTAASYEQYF
TRBJ2-5	TRBV20-1	few	CSTSGRGSPKQETQYF
TRBJ1-1	TRBV28	few	CASRNRGPAWEAFF
TRBJ1-5	TRBV27	many	CASSVRPPRGDSNQPQHF
TRBJ2-2	TRBV6-1	many	CASNMGPNTGELFF
TRBJ2-7	TRBV6-2/TRBV6-3	NA	CASSYGTGRSRGYEQYF
TRBJ2-5	TRBV15	many	CATSERGASQETQYF
TRBJ2-2	TRBV30	few	CAWSPGTGVPGELFF
TRBJ2-7	TRBV10-3	few	CAISESRTYYEQYF
TRBJ2-5	TRBV29-1	many	CSVGSGRETQYF
TRBJ2-1	TRBV28	NA	CASRTGTGGPSSYNEQFF
TRBJ1-1	TRBV6-4	few	CASSQRQGVSTEAFF
TRBJ2-1	TRBV20-1	many	CSASGAAYNEQFF